This is a list of T cell receptor beta chains from one sample in a study of human T cells and chemical hapten exposure. MiXCR was run by TCRdb on the RACE reads, yielding one entry per CDR3 protein. This sample has 80,000 to 95,000 distinct CDR3 sequences; roughly 10% occur once, and the top ten carry around 4.2%. The sample consisted of whole blood, taken in connection with sensitization to the hapten diphenylcyclopropenone (DPC). The receptors stem from a woman aged 45-59 years with alopecia areata. Some clones in this sample may be carry-over from other donors' samples. CDR3s include the opening cysteine and the closing phenylalanine or tryptophan. A D gene is named only where the DNA matches it firmly. The size of a clone is reported for some rows only, either as once, few or many, or as a class for expanded clones.

-,TRBD1,TRBV27,15,TRBJ1-5,CASSGDRVSNQPQHF,TGTGCCAGCAGTGGGGACAGGGTCAGCAATCAGCCCCAGCATTTT
-,-,TRBV5-6,13,TRBJ2-7,CASSSPGALEQYF,TGTGCCAGCAGCTCCCCGGGGGCGTTGGAGCAGTACTTC
few,-,TRBV7-2,16,TRBJ2-6,CASSLDAASGANVLTF,TGTGCCAGCAGCCTAGACGCCGCCTCTGGGGCCAACGTCCTGACTTTC
medium-sized,-,TRBV29-1,13,TRBJ1-2,CSSGEGANYGYTF,TGCAGCTCCGGGGAAGGGGCGAACTATGGCTACACCTTC
few,TRBD2,TRBV10-3,17,TRBJ2-2,CAISGLAGPSTTGELFF,TGTGCCATCAGTGGACTAGCGGGACCCTCGACCACCGGGGAGCTGTTTTTT
-,-,TRBV2,15,TRBJ1-6,CASRGSASPNSPLHF,TGTGCCAGCAGAGGTTCTGCCTCACCTAATTCACCCCTCCACTTT
many,TRBD1,TRBV18,16,TRBJ2-7,CASSPIRQGARYEQYF,TGTGCCAGCTCACCAATTCGACAGGGGGCGCGTTACGAGCAGTACTTC
-,-,TRBV10-3,15,TRBJ1-6,CAIIPRSSYNSPLHF,TGTGCCATCATTCCGAGAAGCTCCTATAATTCACCCCTCCACTTT
once,-,TRBV29-1,10,TRBJ1-2,CSTGHYGYTF,TGCAGCACTGGCCACTATGGCTACACCTTC
-,-,TRBV11-1,13,TRBJ1-4,CASSLHQGAELFF,TGTGCCAGCAGCCTACACCAGGGCGCGGAACTGTTTTTT
many,-,TRBV28,15,TRBJ2-1,CASSARGRYRNEQFF,TGTGCCAGCAGCGCGCGGGGTAGATATAGGAATGAGCAGTTCTTC
many,TRBD2,TRBV10-1,15,TRBJ2-2,CASSTNIAGTGELFF,TGCGCCAGCAGTACCAACATAGCGGGGACCGGGGAGCTGTTTTTT
many,TRBD1,TRBV19,16,TRBJ2-3,CASSTLGGRGTDTQYF,TGTGCCAGTAGTACCCTAGGGGGCCGGGGAACAGATACGCAGTATTTT
few,TRBD1,TRBV11-2,15,TRBJ1-3,CASSSQTGVGNTIYF,TGTGCCAGCAGCTCACAAACAGGGGTTGGAAACACCATATATTTT
many,-,TRBV6-6,15,TRBJ2-6,CASRTDSAGANVLTF,TGTGCCAGCAGAACGGACTCAGCTGGGGCCAACGTCCTGACTTTC
few,-,TRBV4-3,13,TRBJ2-1,CASSRSHPGTQFF,TGCGCCAGCAGCCGGAGCCACCCCGGGACTCAGTTCTTC
few,TRBD2,TRBV12-3/TRBV12-4,16,TRBJ2-5,CASSARLAGYQETQYF,TGTGCCAGCAGTGCCAGACTAGCGGGCTACCAAGAGACCCAGTACTTC
few,-,TRBV20-1,15,TRBJ1-2,CSARVTDPGVYGYTF,TGCAGTGCTAGAGTTACGGACCCTGGGGTCTATGGCTACACCTTC
few,-,TRBV11-2,11,TRBJ2-7,CASSLQYEQYF,TGTGCCAGCAGCCTCCAGTACGAGCAGTACTTC
-,-,TRBV7-9,14,TRBJ2-5,CASSATGRAETQYF,TGTGCCAGCAGCGCGACAGGGAGGGCTGAGACCCAGTACTTC
-,-,TRBV6-5,15,TRBJ2-1,CASLGAPGKYNEQFF,TGTGCCAGCTTAGGGGCGCCCGGGAAATACAATGAGCAGTTCTTC
many,-,TRBV5-6,12,TRBJ1-1,CASSLRGTEAFF,TGTGCCAGCAGCTTGCGGGGAACTGAAGCTTTCTTT
few,-,TRBV12-3/TRBV12-4,14,TRBJ1-5,CASSLGTDNQPQHF,TGTGCCAGCAGTTTGGGAACAGACAATCAGCCCCAGCATTTT
-,-,TRBV28,12,TRBJ2-7,CASSPPGDEQYF,TGTGCCAGCAGTCCTCCGGGCGACGAGCAGTACTTC
few,-,TRBV9,15,TRBJ2-2,CASSRSGRNTGELFF,TGTGCCAGCAGCCGTAGTGGCAGGAACACCGGGGAGCTGTTTTTT
-,TRBD1,TRBV14,15,TRBJ2-1,CASSQGDSYYNEQFF,TGTGCCAGCAGCCAAGGGGACAGCTACTACAATGAGCAGTTCTTC
many,TRBD2,TRBV7-8,16,TRBJ2-1,CASSLPLTSGYNEQFF,TGTGCCAGCAGCTTACCCTTGACTAGCGGCTACAATGAGCAGTTCTTC
-,-,TRBV5-1,12,TRBJ2-7,CASSLGNYEQYF,TGCGCCAGCAGCTTGGGGAACTACGAGCAGTACTTC
few,TRBD1,TRBV5-4,15,TRBJ1-2,CASSYGQGRDYGYTF,TGTGCCAGCAGCTATGGACAGGGGCGAGACTATGGCTACACCTTC
once,-,TRBV20-1,14,TRBJ2-1,CSATGGTDIYEQFF,TGCAGTGCTACCGGAGGGACAGATATCTACGAGCAGTTCTTC
many,TRBD2,TRBV10-2,16,TRBJ2-1,CASRNESGMDYNEQFF,TGCGCCAGCAGGAATGAAAGCGGGATGGACTACAATGAGCAGTTCTTC
-,TRBD2,TRBV12-3/TRBV12-4,11,TRBJ2-5,CATTSGETQYF,TGTGCCACAACTAGCGGAGAGACCCAGTACTTC